This T cell receptor beta chain was recorded in a study of blood T cell repertoires in COVID-19 (dated by TCRdb to the early 2020s). Describing the broader study: Samples from collaborators originated in the United States, Italy and Spain and spanned both the acute and convalescent phases of COVID-19. The samples were drawn from two sources: the first 160 participants of the ongoing ImmuneRACE study, and over 1,000 subjects contributed by 6 global collaborators. The prospective study material was composed of cDNA or gDNA derived from T cells, B-cell-depleted T cells, or PBMCs. Subjects who had been exposed to COVID-19, were actively infected with it, or had recovered from it provided the deeply sampled blood TCRbeta repertoires that made up the dataset. Where HLA class I and class II types were available, the types were taken from metadata supplied by the sample provider, not from assay-based typing. A freely available public database, intended as a resource for researchers studying the immune response to SARS-CoV-2, is where the repertoires were released. Sample metadata almost always included a de-identified subject ID, COVID-19 status, age in years and sex. Results the study describes overall, beyond this receptor: The amount of clinical and demographic metadata varied by source and participant and was provided uncurated.

Note on this clone: Its antigen is not yet known. No base quality information exists; no much larger clone differs at one position.

TCRbeta CDR3 regions were amplified from genomic DNA using the immunoSEQ Assay, a bias-controlled multiplex PCR. Regarding the original processing steps: The number of nucleated cells in each sample was estimated from the amplification of reference gene primers within the assay. To quantify the absolute abundance of each unique TCRbeta CDR3 rearrangement, sequence reads were collapsed and filtered. Productive Simpson clonality was computed per sample as the square root of Simpson's diversity index over productive rearrangements. The table was pulled from immuneACCESS by TCRdb, which kept in-frame rearrangements only. Such tables lose some clones; where checked, under half of the loss comes from unresolved V genes, and the rest has no known cause. Clone size and V and J calls were adopted from that table, with D and trimming inferred from the DNA. The sample table lists over 130,000 clones, about 90% of them with a count of one. The top ten clones comprise approximately 9.9% of the sample.

Each collaborating institution followed its own protocols to collect whole blood in K2EDTA tubes. For TCRbeta analysis, collaborators shipped samples in one of three forms: frozen whole blood, isolated PBMCs, or DNA extracted from either of those sample types. CDR3 length: 14 amino acids, cysteine to phenylalanine. Kept here is only the CDR3 DNA, which spans 42 bases and is read in frame from base 1. CDR1 and CDR2 are drawn from the germline V gene (reference sequence): SGHNT, YYREEE. The trim is 0 bases for V and 4 bases for J, with a gap of 8 bases between the germline ends. The chain is encoded by TRBV5-4 joined to TRBJ1-5, with a weak D call of TRBD1 (6 bases match). This TCR was recovered from a woman older than 75 with acute or convalescent COVID-19. The material sequenced was peripheral blood. The nucleotide sequence is given as TGTGCCAGCAGCTTGGAGGGGGAGAATCAGCCCCAGCATTTT. It encodes CASSLEGENQPQHF.